Listed below are T cell receptor beta chains from one sample, sequenced in a study of CD8+CD57+ T cells in acquired aplastic anemia. TCRdb independently ran MiXCR on the reads; one entry per CDR3 protein. The sample carries 150,000 to 200,000 distinct CDR3 sequences, about half recorded once. The sequencing sample was made of sorted CD4+, CD8+, or CD8+CD57+ T cells (not recorded which) from PBMCs. Source of these receptors: a human donor in good health. The CDR3 runs from the conserved cysteine through the conserved F or W. Each record gives: V gene, J gene, clone size, CDR3 protein. Part of the rows lack a size; the others show once, few, many or a class for expanded clones.

V: TRBV11-2
J: TRBJ1-2
size: many
CDR3: CASSLRGGGGYTF

V: TRBV7-2
J: TRBJ1-2
size: many
CDR3: CASSRDLQGNYGYTF

V: TRBV10-3
J: TRBJ2-2
size: NA
CDR3: CAIGGNRGEAGELFF

V: TRBV10-3
J: TRBJ2-1
size: few
CDR3: CAISESGVGEQFF

V: TRBV20-1
J: TRBJ2-7
size: NA
CDR3: CSAIYGTSGGGAYEQYF

V: TRBV4-1
J: TRBJ1-3
size: NA
CDR3: CASSQGAVGRNTIYF

V: TRBV10-1
J: TRBJ1-3
size: few
CDR3: CASREGSSGNTIYF

V: TRBV4-1
J: TRBJ1-2
size: many
CDR3: CASSQGVGPGSYGYTF

V: TRBV20-1
J: TRBJ2-5
size: many
CDR3: CSAIGGASGSVETQYF

V: TRBV20-1
J: TRBJ1-2
size: many
CDR3: CSARDLSRELYTF

V: TRBV15
J: TRBJ2-7
size: NA
CDR3: CATSRDWAGGPAYEQYF

V: TRBV15
J: TRBJ2-3
size: NA
CDR3: CATSRDPTDTQYF

V: TRBV7-9
J: TRBJ2-5
size: medium-sized
CDR3: CASSRPLGETQYF

V: TRBV12-3/TRBV12-4
J: TRBJ1-5
size: many
CDR3: CASSLKQAINQPQHF

V: TRBV7-3
J: TRBJ2-1
size: NA
CDR3: CASSATSNNEQFF